This entry lists 27 T cell receptor beta chains sequenced from one sample in a study of T cell changes during pregnancy in multiple sclerosis (dated by TCRdb to about 2019). To prepare the library, the immunoSEQ multiplex PCR assay was applied. Here the immuneACCESS table is served through TCRdb, limited to in-frame sequences with V and J called. Missing clones are a known gap in these copies; in checked studies unresolved V genes cover under half, and the rest lacks a known reason. This sample has about 60,000 clones in its table, and roughly 90% of those were observed once. The ten most abundant clones make up less than 2.5% of the sample. Sample: peripheral blood, taken in the first trimester of pregnancy. The receptor source for this set is a female donor with multiple sclerosis, enrolled in a pregnancy study.

The V call is TRBV29-1, the J call TRBJ2-4, with D perhaps TRBD1 (6 bases). CDR1 and CDR2 (germline): SQVTM, ANQGSEA. V gave up 0 bases and J gave up 6 bases, with 15 bases separating them. The CDR3 loop spans 15 amino acids. The CDR3 DNA reads TGCAGCGTTGAAGATAGGGTCAGGGGAACAAACATTCAGTACTTC. Residues: CSVEDRVRGTNIQYF. The full variable domain, with the rest looked up from reference TRBV29-1 and TRBJ2-4, is SAVISQKPSRDICQRGTSLTIQCQVDSQVTMMFWYRQQPGQSLTLIATANQGSEATYESGFVIDKFPISRPNLTFSTLTVSNMSPEDSSIYLCSVEDRVRGTNIQYFGAGTRLSVL.

This clone was observed a few times. This chain connects TRBV27 to TRBJ1-1; D not certain. CDR3 size: 12 residues. The germline V gene encodes CDR1 MNHEY and CDR2 SMNVEV (reference sequence). The V end was cut by 6 bases, the J end by 4 bases, with 9 bases between. The CDR3 sequence: CASSLTGTEAFF. Written as DNA, the CDR3 is TGTGCCAGCAGCCTTACGGGCACTGAAGCTTTCTTT.

This clone showed up just once. V gene TRBV28 combines with J gene TRBJ2-1; 12 positions match TRBD2. V dropped 2 bases and J dropped 8; count of bases not matched to a gene: 16. Germline-derived CDR1 and CDR2 are MDHEN and SYDVKM. This CDR3 has 19 residues. Here the CDR3 reads CASSLRGLAGRVSVDEQFF. The CDR3 DNA reads as TGTGCCAGCAGTTTACGAGGACTAGCGGGACGAGTGTCAGTGGATGAGCAGTTCTTC.

V usage is TRBV14 and J usage is TRBJ2-3; D call uncertain. Trimming cost V 0 bases and J 2 bases, with 12 bases left between them. Germline V CDR1 and CDR2: SGHDN, FVKESK. The CDR3 runs to 16 residues. The CDR3 loop reads CASSQDPRAFTDTQYF. In DNA, the CDR3 is TGTGCCAGCAGCCAAGATCCCCGAGCCTTCACAGATACGCAGTATTTT.

This clone has only one observation. The V gene is TRBV25-1, the J gene TRBJ2-1; a weak D match, TRBD2 (7 bases). V gave up 1 base and J gave up 10 bases, with 11 bases separating them. This CDR3 is built from 13 residues. Germline V CDR1 and CDR2: MGHDK, SYGVNS. The CDR3 DNA sequence: TGTGCCAGCAGTGAATTTGAGGGGGGGGAGCAGTTCTTC. It translates to CASSEFEGGEQFF.

The chain recombines TRBV5-4 with TRBJ2-6; 7 bases align to TRBD2. V dropped 1 base and J dropped 0; count of bases not matched to a gene: 10. CDR1 is SGHNT and CDR2 is YYREEE in the germline V gene (reference sequence). The CDR3 consists of 19 residues. DNA for the CDR3: TGTGCCAGCAGCTTGTGGGGGGGGATAGATTCCTCTGGGGCCAACGTCCTGACTTTC. It is translated as CASSLWGGIDSSGANVLTF.

V and J are TRBV19 and TRBJ1-5; D possibly corresponds to TRBD1 (6 bases). Germline CDR1 LNHDA, CDR2 SQIVND (reference sequence). The CDR3 loop spans 15 amino acids. With 3 bases removed from V and 1 base from J, the gap between germline ends came to 10 bases. The CDR3 reads CASSIYGGSNQPQHF. The CDR3 nucleotides are TGTGCCAGTAGTATTTATGGGGGCAGCAATCAGCCCCAGCATTTT.

This chain links TRBV19 with TRBJ1-2; possible D gene TRBD1, 6 bases. This CDR3 comprises 15 residues. V lost 1 base to trimming and J lost 2 bases, with 11 bases between them. Germline V gene sequence: CDR1 LNHDA, CDR2 SQIVND (reference sequence). CDR3 sequence: CASSIVPDRNYGYTF. The CDR3 bases are TGTGCCAGTAGTATAGTCCCCGACAGGAACTATGGCTACACCTTC. The whole variable domain, remainder taken from reference TRBV19 and TRBJ1-2, is DGGITQSPKYLFRKEGQNVTLSCEQNLNHDAMYWYRQDPGQGLRLIYYSQIVNDFQKGDIAEGYSVSREKKESFPLTVTSAQKNPTAFYLCASSIVPDRNYGYTFGSGTRLTVV.

V and J are TRBV6-1 and TRBJ2-2, with 7 bases identical to TRBD2. Trimming at V came to 6 bases and at J to 8 bases, leaving 9 bases not matched to a gene. The CDR3 runs 14 residues. The germline V gene encodes CDR1 MNHNS and CDR2 SASEGT. CDR3 nucleotides: TGTGCCAGCAGCCCCCTTGGGGGGGGAGGGGAGCTGTTTTTT. Its translation: CASSPLGGGGELFF.

V usage is TRBV2 and J usage is TRBJ2-4, with 13 bases identical to TRBD2. Per the germline V gene, CDR1 is SNHLY and CDR2 is FYNNEI. V was clipped by 7 bases and J by 9 bases; unmatched bases: 12. This CDR3 region has 16 residues. CDR3: CASTRTSGSREAIQYF. The CDR3 DNA is TGTGCCAGCACCCGGACTAGCGGGAGTCGGGAGGCCATTCAGTACTTC.

This CDR3 is CASTMAGDYNEKLFF. CDR3 DNA: TGCGCCAGCACCATGGCGGGGGATTATAATGAAAAACTGTTTTTT. The chain recombines TRBV5-1 with TRBJ1-4, with a weak D call TRBD1 (5 bases). Germline CDR1 reads SGHRS; CDR2 reads YFSETQ. This CDR3 is 15 amino acids long. The V end was cut by 6 bases, the J end by 4 bases, with 16 bases between. Variable domain in full (rest from reference TRBV5-1 and TRBJ1-4): KAGVTQTPRYLIKTRGQQVTLSCSPISGHRSVSWYQQTPGQGLQFLFEYFSETQRNKGNFPGRFSGRQFSNSRSEMNVSTLELGDSALYLCASTMAGDYNEKLFFGSGTQLSVL.

This chain links TRBV6-1 with TRBJ2-5; possible D gene TRBD2, 6 bases. The CDR3 is 15 amino acids. Germline assignment: CDR1 MNHNS and CDR2 SASEGT. Trimming stripped 8 bases from V and 5 bases from J, with 21 bases between. This CDR3 is CASGPLRDGGETQYF. As DNA, the CDR3 is TGTGCCAGCGGGCCATTGCGGGATGGCGGGGAGACCCAGTACTTC.

The chain combines TRBV5-4 with TRBJ2-7; perhaps TRBD1 as D (5 bases). V was shortened by 4 bases and J by 1 base, with 12 bases between the two germline ends. Germline V gene sequence: CDR1 SGHNT, CDR2 YYREEE (reference sequence). The CDR3 runs 14 residues. As DNA, the CDR3 is TGTGCCAGCAGCACTACCAGGGCATCCTACGAGCAGTACTTC. Translation gives CASSTTRASYEQYF.

V is TRBV15 and J is TRBJ1-5; D unclear. The V end lost 1 base, the J end lost 1 base, and 8 bases lay between the germline ends. Germline V CDR1 and CDR2: LNHNV, YYDKDF (reference sequence). The CDR3 is 15 amino acids. CDR3 in amino acids: CATSRGVASNQPQHF. In DNA, the CDR3 is TGTGCCACCAGCAGAGGCGTTGCAAGCAATCAGCCCCAGCATTTT.

J is TRBJ2-2 and V is TRBV28; 7 nucleotides line up with TRBD1. CDR3 length: 12 amino acids. The J segment lost 6 bases and the V segment lost 6 bases, leaving 1 base of the junction unmatched. Looked up from germline, CDR1 is MDHEN and CDR2 is SYDVKM. The CDR3 nucleotides are TGTGCCAGCAGAGGGGGCTCCGGGGAGCTGTTTTTT. It specifies CASRGGSGELFF.

The V call is TRBV28, the J call TRBJ2-7; TRBD1 agrees at 8 bases. Germline CDR1 reads MDHEN; CDR2 reads SYDVKM. V lost 6 bases, J lost 4 bases, and 5 bases stayed unmatched. The CDR3 has 13 residues. CDR3 bases: TGTGCCAGCAGCAGGGGGCGCGGGTACGAGCAGTACTTC. It translates to CASSRGRGYEQYF.

V gene TRBV19 combines with J gene TRBJ2-7; no clear D. The V end was cut by 3 bases, the J end by 1 base, with 7 bases between. There are 13 residues in the CDR3. The V gene's germline CDR1 is LNHDA and CDR2 SQIVND (reference sequence). CDR3 sequence: CASSIVNSYEQYF. CDR3 nucleotides: TGTGCCAGTAGTATCGTTAATTCCTACGAGCAGTACTTC.

The chain carries TRBV6-6 and TRBJ2-1, with a possible D match to TRBD2 (5 bases). Trimming took off 4 bases at V and 9 bases at J, with 10 bases between the two ends. The CDR3 length is 12 residues. The germline CDR1 and CDR2 sequences are MNHNY and SVGAGI (reference sequence). In nucleotides, the CDR3 is TGTGCCAGCAGTTCGCCCGCGGGTGAGCAGTTCTTC. This gives the protein CASSSPAGEQFF.

This chain links TRBV29-1 with TRBJ2-5; tentative D call: TRBD1 (7 bases). Trimming took off 7 bases at V and 5 bases at J, with 17 bases between the two ends. CDR1 SQVTM and CDR2 ANQGSEA come from the germline V gene. CDR3 size: 13 residues. Written as DNA, the CDR3 is TGCAGCGGCCTACCTGCGGGACAGGAGACCCAGTACTTC. Translation: CSGLPAGQETQYF.

V is TRBV18 and J is TRBJ2-7; 9 bases match TRBD2. The length of the CDR3 is 17 residues. In germline, CDR1 is KGHSH, CDR2 LQKENI. V was clipped by 3 bases and J by 4 bases; unmatched bases: 13. CDR3 in DNA: TGTGCCAGCTCACCCCCTCCCCCCCTAGCGGGAAGATACGAGCAGTACTTC. It specifies CASSPPPPLAGRYEQYF.

V is TRBV7-3 and J is TRBJ2-3, with 7 bases that match TRBD2. Germline V gene sequence: CDR1 SGHTA, CDR2 FQGTGA. The CDR3 is 13 amino acids. V trimming: 2 bases; J trimming: 6 bases; junction bases outside the gene matches: 2. Here the CDR3 DNA reads TGTGCCAGCAGCTTAGCGGGAGATGATACGCAGTATTTT. This sequence encodes CASSLAGDDTQYF. Full variable domain (remainder filled in from reference TRBV7-3 and TRBJ2-3): GAGVSQTPSNKVTEKGKYVELRCDPISGHTALYWYRQSLGQGPEFLIYFQGTGAADDSGLPNDRFFAVRPEGSVSTLKIQRTERGDSAVYLCASSLAGDDTQYFGPGTRLTVL.

This sequence joins TRBV6-4 and TRBJ2-1; D gene ambiguous. This CDR3 comprises 15 residues. V lost 6 bases to trimming and J lost 6 bases, with 18 bases between them. Germline V gene sequence: CDR1 MRHNA, CDR2 SNTAGT. Here the CDR3 reads CASSPEVRTLNEQFF. CDR3 DNA: TGTGCCAGCAGCCCCGAGGTCCGTACCCTCAATGAGCAGTTCTTC.

The chain uses TRBV28 and TRBJ2-3, with 8 bases aligning to TRBD2. The V and J ends lost 7 bases and 6 bases, in that order; junction bases with no gene match: 12. The CDR3 runs to 15 residues. From germline, CDR1 is MDHEN and CDR2 SYDVKM. CDR3 bases: TGTGCCAGCACCCTGTATGGGACTAGGGGCGATACGCAGTATTTT. It is translated as CASTLYGTRGDTQYF.

The chain recombines TRBV7-2 with TRBJ2-5, with TRBD1 matching 8 bases. Trimming removed 3 bases from V and 1 base from J; junction bases left unmatched: 4. This CDR3 spans 15 amino acids. Germline CDR1 reads SGHTA; CDR2 reads FQGNSA. The DNA of the CDR3 is TGTGCCAGCAGCTTTATGCAGGGGGCCCAAGAGACCCAGTACTTC. Translating it yields CASSFMQGAQETQYF. The complete variable domain, with remaining parts taken from reference TRBV7-2 and TRBJ2-5, reads GAGVSQSPSNKVTEKGKDVELRCDPISGHTALYWYRQSLGQGLEFLIYFQGNSAPDKSGLPSDRFSAERTGGSVSTLTIQRTQQEDSAVYLCASSFMQGAQETQYFGPGTRLLVL.

Points on this clone: A read error is likely, as this CDR3 ends without the conserved phenylalanine or tryptophan. The chain combines TRBV7-2 with TRBJ1-3; no definite D call. This CDR3 is 15 amino acids long. Germline-derived CDR1 and CDR2 are SGHTA and FQGNSA. Trimming shortened V by 1 base and J by 0 bases, and 7 bases separated the two germline ends. CDR3 amino acids: CASSLGAFSGNTIYC. CDR3 sequence (DNA): TGTGCCAGCAGCTTAGGGGCCTTCTCTGGAAACACCATATATTGT.

This chain links TRBV7-2 with TRBJ2-3; 14 bases line up with TRBD2. The CDR3 is 16 residues long. V shed 5 bases, J shed 6 bases, and the junction held 7 bases outside the gene matches. The germline V gene encodes CDR1 SGHTA and CDR2 FQGNSA. CDR3 nucleotides: TGTGCCAGCAGCCGAAAAGGGACTAGCGGGAGTGATACGCAGTATTTT. This translates into CASSRKGTSGSDTQYF.

As DNA, the CDR3 is TGTGCCAGCAGTGAATTGGTTACTTCTGAAAAACTGTTTTTT. Residues: CASSELVTSEKLFF. The V and J genes are TRBV2 and TRBJ1-4; no clear D. V was trimmed by 2 bases and J by 7 bases, leaving 11 bases between them. CDR1 is SNHLY, CDR2 FYNNEI, per germline. There are 14 residues in the CDR3.